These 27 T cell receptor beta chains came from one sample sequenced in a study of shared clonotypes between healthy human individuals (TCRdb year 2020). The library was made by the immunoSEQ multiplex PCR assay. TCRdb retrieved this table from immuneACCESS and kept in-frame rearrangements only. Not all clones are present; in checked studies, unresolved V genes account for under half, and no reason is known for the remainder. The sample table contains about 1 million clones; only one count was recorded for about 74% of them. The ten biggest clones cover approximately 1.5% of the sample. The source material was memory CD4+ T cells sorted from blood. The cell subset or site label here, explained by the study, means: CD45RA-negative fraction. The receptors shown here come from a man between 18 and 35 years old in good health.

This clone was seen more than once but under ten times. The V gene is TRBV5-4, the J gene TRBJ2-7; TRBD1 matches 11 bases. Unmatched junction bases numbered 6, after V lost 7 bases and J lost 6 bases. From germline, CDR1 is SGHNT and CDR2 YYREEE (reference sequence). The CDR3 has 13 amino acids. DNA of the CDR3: TGTGCCAGCCTACCCGGGACAGGGGGCGAGCAGTACTTC. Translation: CASLPGTGGEQYF.

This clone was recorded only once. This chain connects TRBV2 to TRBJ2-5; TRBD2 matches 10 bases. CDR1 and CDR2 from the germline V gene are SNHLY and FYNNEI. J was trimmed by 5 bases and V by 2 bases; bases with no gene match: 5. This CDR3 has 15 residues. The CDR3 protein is CASSEIAGGVETQYF. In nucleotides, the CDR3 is TGTGCCAGCAGTGAAATAGCGGGAGGTGTGGAGACCCAGTACTTC.

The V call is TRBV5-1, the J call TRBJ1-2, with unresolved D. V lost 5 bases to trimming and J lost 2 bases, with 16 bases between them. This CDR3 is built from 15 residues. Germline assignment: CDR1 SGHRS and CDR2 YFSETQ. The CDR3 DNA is TGCGCCAGCAGTCCTGGTGGCAGTTTCAACTATGGCTACACCTTC. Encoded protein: CASSPGGSFNYGYTF.

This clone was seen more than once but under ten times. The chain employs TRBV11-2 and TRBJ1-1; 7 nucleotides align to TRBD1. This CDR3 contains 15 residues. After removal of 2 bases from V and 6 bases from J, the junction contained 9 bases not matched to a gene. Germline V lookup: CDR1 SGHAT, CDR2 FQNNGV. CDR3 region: CASSLNRGPGAEAFF. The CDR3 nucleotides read TGTGCCAGCAGCTTAAACAGGGGCCCGGGCGCTGAAGCTTTCTTT. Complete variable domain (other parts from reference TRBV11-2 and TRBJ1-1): EAGVAQSPRYKIIEKRQSVAFWCNPISGHATLYWYQQILGQGPKLLIQFQNNGVVDDSQLPKDRFSAERLKGVDSTLKIQPAKLEDSAVYLCASSLNRGPGAEAFFGQGTRLTVV.

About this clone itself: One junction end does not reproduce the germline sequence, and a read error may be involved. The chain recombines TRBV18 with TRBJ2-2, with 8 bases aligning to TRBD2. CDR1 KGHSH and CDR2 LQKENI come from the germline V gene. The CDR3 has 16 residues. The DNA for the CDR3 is TGTGCCAGCTCACCATGGGGTAGCGGGAACGCCGGGGAGCTGTTTTTT. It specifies CASSPWGSGNAGELFF. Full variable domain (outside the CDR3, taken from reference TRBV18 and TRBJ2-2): NAGVMQNPRHLVRRRGQEARLRCSPMKGHSHVYWYRQLPEEGLKFMVYLQKENIIDESGMPKERFSAEFPKEGPSILRIQQVVRGDSAAYFCASSPWGSGNAGELFFGEGSRLTVL.

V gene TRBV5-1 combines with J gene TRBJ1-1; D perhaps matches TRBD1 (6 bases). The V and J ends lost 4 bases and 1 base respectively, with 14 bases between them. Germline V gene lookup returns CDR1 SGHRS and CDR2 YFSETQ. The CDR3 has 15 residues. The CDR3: CASSGSGHSNTEAFF. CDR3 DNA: TGCGCCAGCAGCGGATCGGGACATTCGAACACTGAAGCTTTCTTT.

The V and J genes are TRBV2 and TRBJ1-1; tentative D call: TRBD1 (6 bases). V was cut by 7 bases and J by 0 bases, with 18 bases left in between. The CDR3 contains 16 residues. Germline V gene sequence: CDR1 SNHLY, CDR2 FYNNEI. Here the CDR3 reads CASTRVRGGMNTEAFF. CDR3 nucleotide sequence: TGTGCCAGCACCCGGGTGCGGGGGGGCATGAACACTGAAGCTTTCTTT.

CDR3 protein: CASSPGGGGSPLHF. The CDR3 nucleotides read TGTGCCAGCAGCCCTGGTGGAGGGGGGTCACCCCTCCACTTT. This chain uses TRBV7-9 with TRBJ1-6; a possible D gene is TRBD1 (6 bases). CDR1 and CDR2 from the germline V gene are SEHNR and FQNEAQ (reference sequence). CDR3 length equals 14 residues. V shed 5 bases and J shed 10 bases, with 15 bases lying between them.

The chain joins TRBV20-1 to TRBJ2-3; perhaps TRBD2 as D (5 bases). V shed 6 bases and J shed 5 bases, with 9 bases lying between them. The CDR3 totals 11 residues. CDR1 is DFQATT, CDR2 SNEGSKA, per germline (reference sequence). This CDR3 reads CSAIRGDTQYF. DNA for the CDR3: TGCAGTGCCATCCGGGGAGATACGCAGTATTTT.

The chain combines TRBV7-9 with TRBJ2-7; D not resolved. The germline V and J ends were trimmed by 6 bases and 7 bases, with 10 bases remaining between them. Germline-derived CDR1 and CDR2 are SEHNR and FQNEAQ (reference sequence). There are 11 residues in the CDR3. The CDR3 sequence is CASSSAVEQYF. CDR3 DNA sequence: TGTGCCAGCAGTTCCGCTGTGGAGCAGTACTTC.

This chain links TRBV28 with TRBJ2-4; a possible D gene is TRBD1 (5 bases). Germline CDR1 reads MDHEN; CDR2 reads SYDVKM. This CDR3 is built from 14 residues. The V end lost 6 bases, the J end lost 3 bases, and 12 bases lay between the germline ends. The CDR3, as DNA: TGTGCCAGCAGCTTGGCGACAGTCAAAAACATTCAGTACTTC. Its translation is CASSLATVKNIQYF.

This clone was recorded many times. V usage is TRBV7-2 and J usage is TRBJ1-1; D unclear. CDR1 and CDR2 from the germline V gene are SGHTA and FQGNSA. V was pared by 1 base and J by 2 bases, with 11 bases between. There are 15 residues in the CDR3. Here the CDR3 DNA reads TGTGCCAGCAGCTTAGTAAGGCAGAGAAACACTGAAGCTTTCTTT. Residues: CASSLVRQRNTEAFF.

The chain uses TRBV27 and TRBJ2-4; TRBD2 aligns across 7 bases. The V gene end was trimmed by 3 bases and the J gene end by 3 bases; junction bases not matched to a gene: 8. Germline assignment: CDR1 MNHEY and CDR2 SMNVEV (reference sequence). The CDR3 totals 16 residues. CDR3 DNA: TGTGCCAGCAGTTTTTGGTCCACTAGCGACAAAAACATTCAGTACTTC. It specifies CASSFWSTSDKNIQYF.

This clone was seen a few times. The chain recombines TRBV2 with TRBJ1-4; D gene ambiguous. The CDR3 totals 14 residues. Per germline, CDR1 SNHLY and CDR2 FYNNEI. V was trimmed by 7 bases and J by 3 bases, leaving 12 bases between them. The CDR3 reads CASKVGRSNEKLFF. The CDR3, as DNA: TGTGCCAGCAAGGTCGGCAGGTCTAATGAAAAACTGTTTTTT.

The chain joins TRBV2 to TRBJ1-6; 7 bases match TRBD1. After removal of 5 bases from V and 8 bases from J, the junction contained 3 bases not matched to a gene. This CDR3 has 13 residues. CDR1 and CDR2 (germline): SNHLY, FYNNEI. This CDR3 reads CASSTTGDSPLHF. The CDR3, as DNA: TGTGCCAGCAGTACAACAGGGGATTCACCCCTCCACTTT.

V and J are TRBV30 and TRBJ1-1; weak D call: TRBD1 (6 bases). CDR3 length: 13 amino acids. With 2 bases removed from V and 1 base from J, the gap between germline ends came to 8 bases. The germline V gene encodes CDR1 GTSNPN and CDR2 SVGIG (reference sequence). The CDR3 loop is CAWSRGANTEAFF. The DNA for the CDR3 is TGTGCCTGGAGTAGGGGGGCGAACACTGAAGCTTTCTTT.

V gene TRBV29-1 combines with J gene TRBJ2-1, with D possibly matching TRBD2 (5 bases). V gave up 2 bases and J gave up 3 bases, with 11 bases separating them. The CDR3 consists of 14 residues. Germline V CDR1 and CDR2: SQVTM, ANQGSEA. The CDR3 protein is CSVEFLAVYNEQFF. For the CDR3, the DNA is TGCAGCGTTGAATTCCTAGCAGTCTACAATGAGCAGTTCTTC.

CDR3 DNA: TGTGCCAGCAGTTACGGGGGTCGGGGAAACACCATATATTTT. It translates to CASSYGGRGNTIYF. This chain connects TRBV6-5 to TRBJ1-3, with a tentative D call TRBD1 (5 bases). From germline, CDR1 is MNHEY and CDR2 SVGAGI. Trimming took off 2 bases at V and 4 bases at J, with 9 bases between the two ends. The CDR3 runs 14 residues.

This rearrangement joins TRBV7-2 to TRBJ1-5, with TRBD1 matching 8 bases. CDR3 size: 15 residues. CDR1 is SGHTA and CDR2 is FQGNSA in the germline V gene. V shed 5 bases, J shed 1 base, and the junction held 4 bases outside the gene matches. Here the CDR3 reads CASSPQGASNQPQHF. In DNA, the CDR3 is TGTGCCAGCAGCCCCCAGGGGGCGAGCAATCAGCCCCAGCATTTT. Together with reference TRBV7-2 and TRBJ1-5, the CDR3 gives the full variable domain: GAGVSQSPSNKVTEKGKDVELRCDPISGHTALYWYRQSLGQGLEFLIYFQGNSAPDKSGLPSDRFSAERTGGSVSTLTIQRTQQEDSAVYLCASSPQGASNQPQHFGDGTRLSIL.

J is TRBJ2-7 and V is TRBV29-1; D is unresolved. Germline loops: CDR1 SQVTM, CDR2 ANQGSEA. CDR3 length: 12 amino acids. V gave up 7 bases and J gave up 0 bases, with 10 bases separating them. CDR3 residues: CSATRGSYEQYF. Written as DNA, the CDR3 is TGCAGCGCCACCCGAGGCTCCTACGAGCAGTACTTC.

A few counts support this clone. The CDR3 DNA reads TGCGCCAGCCAAGATTGGACAGGGCGGACCGGGGAGCTGTTTTTT. Encoded protein: CASQDWTGRTGELFF. The rearrangement links TRBV4-1 to TRBJ2-2; 8 nucleotides agree with TRBD1. With V trimmed by 8 bases and J by 5 bases, 10 bases remained unmatched. This CDR3 contains 15 residues. CDR1 MGHRA and CDR2 YSYEKL come from the germline V gene.

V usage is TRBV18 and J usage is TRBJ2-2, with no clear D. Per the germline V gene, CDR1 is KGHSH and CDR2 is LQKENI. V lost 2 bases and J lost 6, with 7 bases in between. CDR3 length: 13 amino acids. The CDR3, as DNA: TGTGCCAGCTCACCAAATCGTCCCGGGGAGCTGTTTTTT. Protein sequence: CASSPNRPGELFF.

The CDR3 DNA reads as TGCGCCAGCAGCCCGTACAGGGAGGGAACTGAAGCTTTCTTT. Amino acids: CASSPYREGTEAFF. V usage is TRBV5-1 and J usage is TRBJ1-1, with D possibly TRBD1 on 6 matching bases. This CDR3 spans 14 amino acids. Between the trimmed V and J ends, which lost 4 bases and 5 bases, there was a span of 15 bases. Germline assignment: CDR1 SGHRS and CDR2 YFSETQ. The variable domain in full, with the rest retrieved from reference TRBV5-1 and TRBJ1-1, is KAGVTQTPRYLIKTRGQQVTLSCSPISGHRSVSWYQQTPGQGLQFLFEYFSETQRNKGNFPGRFSGRQFSNSRSEMNVSTLELGDSALYLCASSPYREGTEAFFGQGTRLTVV.

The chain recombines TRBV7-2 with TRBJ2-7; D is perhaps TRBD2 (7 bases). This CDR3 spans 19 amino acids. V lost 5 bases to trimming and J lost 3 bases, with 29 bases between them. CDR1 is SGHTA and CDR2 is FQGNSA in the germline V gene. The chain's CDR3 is CASSRKVPAEGGAIYEQYF. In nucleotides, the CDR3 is TGTGCCAGCAGCCGGAAGGTCCCAGCGGAGGGGGGGGCGATCTACGAGCAGTACTTC.

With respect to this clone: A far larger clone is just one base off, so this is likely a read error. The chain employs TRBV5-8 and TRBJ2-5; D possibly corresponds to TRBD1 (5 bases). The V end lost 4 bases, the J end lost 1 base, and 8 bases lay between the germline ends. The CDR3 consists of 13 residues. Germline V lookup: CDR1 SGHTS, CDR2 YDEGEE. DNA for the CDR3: TGTGCCAGCAGCCGAGACAGCCAAGAGACCCAGTACTTC. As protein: CASSRDSQETQYF.

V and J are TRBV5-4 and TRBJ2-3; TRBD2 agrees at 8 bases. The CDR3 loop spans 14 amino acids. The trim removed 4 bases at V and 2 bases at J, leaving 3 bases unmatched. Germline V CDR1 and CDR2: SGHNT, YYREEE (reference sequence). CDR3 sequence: CASSSGSDTDTQYF. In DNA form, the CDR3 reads TGTGCCAGCAGCAGCGGGAGTGACACAGATACGCAGTATTTT.

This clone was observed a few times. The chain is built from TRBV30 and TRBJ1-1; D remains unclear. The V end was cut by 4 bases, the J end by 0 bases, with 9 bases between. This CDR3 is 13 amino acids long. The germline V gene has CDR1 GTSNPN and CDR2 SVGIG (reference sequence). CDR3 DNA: TGTGCCTGGATTGAGGGATTGAACACTGAAGCTTTCTTT. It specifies CAWIEGLNTEAFF.